This T cell receptor (beta chain) was sequenced during a study of T cell responses to AZD1222 COVID-19 vaccine. Broader study findings: The donor group comprised mostly white British people and more females; the analysis possibly underestimated clonal diversity.

Germline lookup yields CDR1 SGHNT and CDR2 YYREEE (reference sequence). V was clipped by 0 bases and J by 9 bases, with 10 bases between them. The CDR3 spans 14 residues. In the case of this clone: Its antigen is unidentified.

TCRdb's table, derived via immunoSEQ multiplex PCR, lists solely in-frame clones and lacks some. The sample consists of about 140,000 clones, about 94% of them appearing once. Combined were second doses at about 4 or about 12 weeks. The chain is built from TRBV5-4 and TRBJ1-6, with a tentative D call TRBD1 (6 bases). The sequence came from an adult who received the AZD1222 COVID-19 vaccine. The source material was peripheral blood, sampled 28 days after the second AZD1222 dose. The CDR3 region is CASSLDRDGSPLHF. The CDR3 DNA is TGTGCCAGCAGCTTGGACAGGGACGGTTCACCCCTCCACTTT. The entire variable domain, with the rest obtained from reference TRBV5-4 and TRBJ1-6, is as follows: ETGVTQSPTHLIKTRGQQVTLRCSSQSGHNTVSWYQQALGQGPQFIFQYYREEENGRGNFPPRFSGLQFPNYSSELNVNALELDDSALYLCASSLDRDGSPLHFGNGTRLTVT.